These T cell receptor beta chains were read from a single sample in a study of beta chain features in type 1 diabetes. The protocol was immunoSEQ multiplex PCR, while the TCRdb copy is restricted to in-frame clones and leaves out a portion. In the table there are approximately 120,000 clones, approximately 37% of which are singletons. The sequenced material came from stem cell memory CD4+ T cells from blood. All receptors derive from a woman younger than 35 in good health. The CDR3 runs from the conserved cysteine through the conserved F or W. A D gene is named only where the DNA matches it firmly. Some rows mark clone size as missing; the rest say once, few, many or name a class of expanded clone.

TRBV15	.	TRBD2	TRBJ2-1	15	TGTGCCACCAGCAGAGATAGCCTAGCGGGCGGTGAGCAGTTCTTC	CATSRDSLAGGEQFF
TRBV29-1	few	TRBD2	TRBJ2-7	18	TGCAGCGTCACGACGGAAACCGGGACTAGCGGGAGAGGCTACGAGCAGTACTTC	CSVTTETGTSGRGYEQYF
TRBV2	.	.	TRBJ1-2	16	TGTGCCAGCAACACGCTGGTTGGGGCAGCCCGGCTTGGCTACACCTTC	CASNTLVGAARLGYTF
TRBV30	few	TRBD1	TRBJ1-4	12	TGTGCCTCGGACAGGGGGCAAGAAAAACTGTTTTTT	CASDRGQEKLFF
TRBV6-5	few	.	TRBJ1-1	15	TGTGCCAGCAGTTACTCGACAGCCATGAACACTGAAGCTTTCTTT	CASSYSTAMNTEAFF
TRBV5-4	.	.	TRBJ2-1	12	TGTGCCAGCAGCTTGCGGGTTAATGAGCAGTTCTTC	CASSLRVNEQFF
TRBV28	.	TRBD1	TRBJ2-5	15	TGTGCCAGCAGTCCAGGGACAGCTTCTCAAGAGACCCAGTACTTC	CASSPGTASQETQYF
TRBV5-1	few	TRBD2	TRBJ2-1	16	TGCGCCAGCAGCTTGCTACAAGCGGGAGGAGGTAATGAGCAGTTCTTC	CASSLLQAGGGNEQFF
TRBV5-4	.	.	TRBJ2-1	15	TGTGCCAGCAGCTTGGGACCGGACAGCCACAATGAGCAGTTCTTC	CASSLGPDSHNEQFF
TRBV15	few	TRBD2	TRBJ2-1	15	TGTGCCACCAGCAAAGGACTAGCGGGACGCGGTGAGCAGTTCTTC	CATSKGLAGRGEQFF
TRBV28	.	.	TRBJ1-2	13	TGTGCCAGCAGTCCCCGAGTTAACTATGGCTACACCTTC	CASSPRVNYGYTF
TRBV11-2	once	.	TRBJ2-1	15	TGTGCCAGCTCCCAGCAGACGGGTGGGAGGAATGAGCAGTTCTTC	CASSQQTGGRNEQFF
TRBV29-1	.	.	TRBJ2-1	11	TGCAGCGTCGAGCCTTACAATGAGCAGTTCTTC	CSVEPYNEQFF
TRBV5-1	few	.	TRBJ1-4	13	TGCGCCAGCAGGGAGACGGGGGATGAAAAACTGTTTTTT	CASRETGDEKLFF
TRBV19	.	.	TRBJ2-7	14	TGTGCCAGTAGTATAACCGGGAGCTCCTACGAGCAGTACTTC	CASSITGSSYEQYF
TRBV18	.	TRBD1	TRBJ1-1	14	TGTGCCAGCTCAGCCTATCTACAGGGGCGCGAAGCTTTCTTT	CASSAYLQGREAFF